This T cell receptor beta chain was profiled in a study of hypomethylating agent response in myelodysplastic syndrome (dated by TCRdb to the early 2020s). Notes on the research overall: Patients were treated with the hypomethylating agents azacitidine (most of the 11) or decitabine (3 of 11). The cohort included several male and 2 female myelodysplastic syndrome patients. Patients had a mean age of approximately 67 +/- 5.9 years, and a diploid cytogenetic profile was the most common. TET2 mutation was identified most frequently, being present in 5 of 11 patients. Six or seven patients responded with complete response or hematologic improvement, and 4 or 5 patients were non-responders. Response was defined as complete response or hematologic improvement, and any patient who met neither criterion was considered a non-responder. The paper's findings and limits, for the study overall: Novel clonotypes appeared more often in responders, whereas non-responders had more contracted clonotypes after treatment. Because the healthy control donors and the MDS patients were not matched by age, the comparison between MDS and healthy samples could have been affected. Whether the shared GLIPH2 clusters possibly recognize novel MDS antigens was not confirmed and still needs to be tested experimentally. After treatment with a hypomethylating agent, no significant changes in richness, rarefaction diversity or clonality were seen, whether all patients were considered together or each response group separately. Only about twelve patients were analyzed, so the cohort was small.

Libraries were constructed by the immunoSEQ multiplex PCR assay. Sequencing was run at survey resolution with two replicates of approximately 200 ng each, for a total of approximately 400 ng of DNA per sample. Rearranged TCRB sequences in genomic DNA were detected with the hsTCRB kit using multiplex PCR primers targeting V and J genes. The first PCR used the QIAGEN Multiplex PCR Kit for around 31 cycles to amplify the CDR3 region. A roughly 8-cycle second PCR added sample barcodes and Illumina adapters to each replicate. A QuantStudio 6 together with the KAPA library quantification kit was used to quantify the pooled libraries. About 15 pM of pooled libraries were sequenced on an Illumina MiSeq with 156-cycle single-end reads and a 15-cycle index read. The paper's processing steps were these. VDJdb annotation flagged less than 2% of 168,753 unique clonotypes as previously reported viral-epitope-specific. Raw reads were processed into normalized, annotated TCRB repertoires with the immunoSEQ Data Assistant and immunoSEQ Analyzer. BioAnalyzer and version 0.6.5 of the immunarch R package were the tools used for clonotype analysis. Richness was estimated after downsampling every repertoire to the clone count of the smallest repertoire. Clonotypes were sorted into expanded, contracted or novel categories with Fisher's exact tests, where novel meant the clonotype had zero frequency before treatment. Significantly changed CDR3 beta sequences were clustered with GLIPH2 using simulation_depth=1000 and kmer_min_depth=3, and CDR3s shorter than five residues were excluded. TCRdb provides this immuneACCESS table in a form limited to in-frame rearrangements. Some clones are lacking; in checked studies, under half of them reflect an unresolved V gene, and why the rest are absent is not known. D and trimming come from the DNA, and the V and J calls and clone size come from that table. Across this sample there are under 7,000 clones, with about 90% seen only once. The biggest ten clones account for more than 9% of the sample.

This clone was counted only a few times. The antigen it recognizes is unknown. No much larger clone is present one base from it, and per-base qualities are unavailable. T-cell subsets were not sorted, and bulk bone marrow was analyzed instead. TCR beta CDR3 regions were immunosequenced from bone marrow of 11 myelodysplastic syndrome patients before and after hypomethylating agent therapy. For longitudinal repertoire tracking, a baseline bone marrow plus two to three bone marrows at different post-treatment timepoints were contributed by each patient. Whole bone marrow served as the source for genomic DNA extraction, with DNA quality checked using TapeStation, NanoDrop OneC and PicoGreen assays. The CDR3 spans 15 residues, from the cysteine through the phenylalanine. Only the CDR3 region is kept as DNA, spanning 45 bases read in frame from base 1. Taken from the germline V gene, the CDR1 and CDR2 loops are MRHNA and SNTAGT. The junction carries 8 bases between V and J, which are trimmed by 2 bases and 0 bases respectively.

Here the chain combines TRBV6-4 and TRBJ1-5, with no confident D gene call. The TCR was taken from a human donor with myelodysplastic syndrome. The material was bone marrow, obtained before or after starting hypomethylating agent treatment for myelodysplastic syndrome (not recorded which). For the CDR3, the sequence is CASSDTALSNQPQHF. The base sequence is TGTGCCAGCAGTGACACCGCACTTAGCAATCAGCCCCAGCATTTT.